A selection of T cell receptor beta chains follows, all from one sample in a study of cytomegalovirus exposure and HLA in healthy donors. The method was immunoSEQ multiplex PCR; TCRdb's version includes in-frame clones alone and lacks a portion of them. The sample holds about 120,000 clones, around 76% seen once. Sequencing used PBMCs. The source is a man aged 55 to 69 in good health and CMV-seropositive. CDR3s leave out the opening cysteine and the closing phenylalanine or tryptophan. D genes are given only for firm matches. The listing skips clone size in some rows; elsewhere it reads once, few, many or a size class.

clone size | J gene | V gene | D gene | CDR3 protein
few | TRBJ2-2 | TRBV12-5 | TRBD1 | ASGLNRGNTGELF
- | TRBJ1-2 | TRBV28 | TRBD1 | ASSAPTGVLGYT
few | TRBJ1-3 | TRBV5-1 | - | ASSLGMMLGNTIY
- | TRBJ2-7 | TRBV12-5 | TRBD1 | ASGTSTGGSSYEQY
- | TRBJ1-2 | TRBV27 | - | ASSPGFGYT
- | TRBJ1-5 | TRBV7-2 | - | ASSQDPGYQPQH
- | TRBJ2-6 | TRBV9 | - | ASSVQSWGANVLT
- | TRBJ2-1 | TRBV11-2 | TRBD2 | ASSLGAGVYAEQF
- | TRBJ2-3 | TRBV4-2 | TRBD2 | ASSLQASGGATDTQY
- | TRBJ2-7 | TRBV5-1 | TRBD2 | ASSLGPGLAGVQTYEQY
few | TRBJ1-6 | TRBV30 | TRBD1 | AWSTGGNSPLH
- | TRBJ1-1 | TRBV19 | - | ASSISEGGVVAF
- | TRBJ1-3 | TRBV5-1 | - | ASRIDRNSGNTIY
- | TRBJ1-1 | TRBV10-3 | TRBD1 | AISEGGTGGEGAF
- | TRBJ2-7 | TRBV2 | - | ASSFPGQSKYEQY
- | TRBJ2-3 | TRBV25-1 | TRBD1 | ASSGLGTGTDTQY
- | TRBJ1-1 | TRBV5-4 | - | ASSSPGGHTEAF
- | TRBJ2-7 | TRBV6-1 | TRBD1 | ASRPGTGKSYEQY
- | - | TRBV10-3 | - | AISDFAGTSSYEQY
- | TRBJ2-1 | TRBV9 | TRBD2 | ASSVLGLAEYNEQF
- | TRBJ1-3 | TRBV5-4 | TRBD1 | ASSLTQGQGNTIY
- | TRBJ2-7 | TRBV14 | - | ASSLPMSYEQY
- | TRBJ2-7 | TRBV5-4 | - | ASSLAESSYEQY
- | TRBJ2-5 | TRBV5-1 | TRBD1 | AGRDRVGETQY
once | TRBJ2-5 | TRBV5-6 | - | ASSPTAGVETQY
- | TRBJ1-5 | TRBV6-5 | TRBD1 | ASRLQGAGGQPQH
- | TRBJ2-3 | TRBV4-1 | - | ASSQQDTQY
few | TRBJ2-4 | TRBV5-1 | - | ASSLGGIQY
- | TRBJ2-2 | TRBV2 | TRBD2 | ASLLAPGELF
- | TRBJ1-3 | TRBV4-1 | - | ASLGLRQGVTGNTIY
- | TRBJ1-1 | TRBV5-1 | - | ASRHGGMNTEAF
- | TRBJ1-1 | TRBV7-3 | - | ASSLNPISGEAF
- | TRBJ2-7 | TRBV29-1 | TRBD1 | SAGETGFYEQY
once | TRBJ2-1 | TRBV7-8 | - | ASSLAGVDEQF
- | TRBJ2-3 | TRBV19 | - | ASRGAGRKGGTDTQY
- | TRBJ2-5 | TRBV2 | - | ASSGTSTRRLETQY
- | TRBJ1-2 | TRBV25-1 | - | ASSGAGGNYGYT
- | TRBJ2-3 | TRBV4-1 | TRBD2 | ASSRLLAESTDTQY
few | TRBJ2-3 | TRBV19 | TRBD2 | ASSIRRGGTDTQY
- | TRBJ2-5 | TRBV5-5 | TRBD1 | ASNTDRGNQETQY